Sequencing of this T cell receptor (beta chain) was carried out in a study of T cells expressing NK-cell markers. CDR1 is LNHNV and CDR2 is YYDKDF in the germline V gene (reference sequence). CDR3 size: 14 residues. The cDNA for TCR beta came from 5'RACE template switching with UMIs. Each CDR3 protein gets one entry in TCRdb, which reprocessed the 5' RACE reads and gives no DNA. The table for this sample gives roughly 390,000 distinct CDR3 sequences. The clonotype comes from a woman in her 50s in good health. Sequencing was carried out using blood T cells: a sorted CD56 or NKG2C T cell subset, CD4+ or CD8+ T cells, or bulk PBMC T cells (not recorded which). The J gene is TRBJ1-4, the V gene TRBV15; no DNA is available, so the TRBD1 call from TCRdb remains unchecked. The CDR3 region is CATSRGGGDEKLFF. The full variable domain, its missing parts supplied by reference TRBV15 and TRBJ1-4, is DAMVIQNPRYQVTQFGKPVTLSCSQTLNHNVMYWYQQKSSQAPKLLFHYYDKDFNNEADTPDNFQSRRPNTSFCFLDIRSPGLGDTAMYLCATSRGGGDEKLFFGSGTQLSVL.